The entry that follows covers one T cell receptor (beta chain) sequence. J was trimmed by 4 bases and V by 1 base; bases with no gene match: 2. This CDR3 region has 16 residues. Looked up from germline, CDR1 is KGHSH and CDR2 is LQKENI. As handled by the study authors: It was from reference gene primer amplification that nucleated cell counts were estimated. Data came from immunoSEQ multiplex PCR; TCRdb stores just in-frame clones and leaves some out. The V and J calls and clone size come from that table; D and trimming were worked out from the DNA. The repertoire holds about 79,000 clones, with around nine tenths as singletons. The sample comes from a study of blood T cell repertoires in COVID-19. Study background: Acute and convalescent COVID-19 specimens originated in the United States, Italy and Spain. Sample material is recorded as cDNA or gDNA derived from T cells, B-cell-depleted T cells, or PBMCs.

The chain has TRBV18 and TRBJ2-6; 9 bases are shared with TRBD1. This receptor was obtained from a man aged 50 or older with active COVID-19. The source material was peripheral blood. The CDR3 sequence is CASSPLQGAGANVLTF. DNA of the CDR3: TGTGCCAGCTCACCACTACAGGGGGCCGGGGCCAACGTCCTGACTTTC.